The 10 T cell receptor beta chains listed next were all sequenced from one sample in a study of blood T cell repertoires in COVID-19 (dated by TCRdb to about 2020). Libraries were made using the immunoSEQ multiplex PCR assay. TCRdb's version of the immuneACCESS table is confined to in-frame rearrangements and falls short of the full clone set. An unresolved V gene accounts for under half of the shortfall where checked; the remainder is of unknown origin. The table for this sample lists nearly 350,000 clones; 91% of them were counted only once. The leading ten clones occupy 2.5% to 4% of the sample. The sample consisted of peripheral blood. The receptor source for this set is a woman aged 18-35 years who had recovered from COVID-19.

The rearrangement links TRBV7-2 to TRBJ2-5, with D possibly matching TRBD2 (5 bases). The germline gives CDR1 SGHTA, CDR2 FQGNSA. V was trimmed by 5 bases and J by 7 bases, leaving 20 bases between them. The CDR3 spans 15 residues. CDR3 DNA: TGTGCCAGCAGCCAACCGGGATCCCGACGTGGGACCCAGTACTTC. This gives the protein CASSQPGSRRGTQYF.

CDR3 DNA: TGCGCCAGCAGCTTGGCCGGGGGTCGCAGTGGCTACACCTTC. Translated: CASSLAGGRSGYTF. The rearrangement links TRBV5-1 to TRBJ1-2; D perhaps matches TRBD1 (5 bases). V lost 0 bases, J lost 7 bases, and 13 bases lay in between. From germline, CDR1 is SGHRS and CDR2 YFSETQ. The CDR3 is 14 residues long. The variable domain in full, completed from reference TRBV5-1 and TRBJ1-2, reads KAGVTQTPRYLIKTRGQQVTLSCSPISGHRSVSWYQQTPGQGLQFLFEYFSETQRNKGNFPGRFSGRQFSNSRSEMNVSTLELGDSALYLCASSLAGGRSGYTFGSGTRLTVV.

The rearrangement joins TRBV11-2 to TRBJ2-3, with D unresolved. Germline values: CDR1 SGHAT, CDR2 FQNNGV. The CDR3 extends over 11 amino acids. Deletions cut 2 bases from V and 6 bases from J, with 3 bases between. CDR3 bases: TGTGCCAGCAGCTTAAGCGATACGCAGTATTTT. Encoded protein: CASSLSDTQYF. The entire variable domain, with the rest obtained from reference TRBV11-2 and TRBJ2-3, is as follows: EAGVAQSPRYKIIEKRQSVAFWCNPISGHATLYWYQQILGQGPKLLIQFQNNGVVDDSQLPKDRFSAERLKGVDSTLKIQPAKLEDSAVYLCASSLSDTQYFGPGTRLTVL.

The chain uses TRBV4-3 and TRBJ1-2; 10 bases are shared with TRBD1. The CDR3 covers 16 residues. V trimming: 0 bases; J trimming: 0 bases; junction bases outside the gene matches: 1. The germline CDR1 and CDR2 sequences are LGHNA and YSLEER. Written as DNA, the CDR3 is TGCGCCAGCAGCCAAGACGGACAGGGGGCTAACTATGGCTACACCTTC. This encodes CASSQDGQGANYGYTF.

This rearrangement joins TRBV29-1 to TRBJ1-2, with unresolved D. V lost 1 base and J 3 bases, leaving 12 bases between the germline ends. Germline V gives CDR1 SQVTM, CDR2 ANQGSEA. This CDR3 comprises 14 residues. The CDR3 nucleotides read TGCAGCGTTGAAGTCCCGGGGAATGACTATGGCTACACCTTC. Translated, it gives CSVEVPGNDYGYTF.

The gene calls are TRBV19 and TRBJ1-1; D remains unclear. The ends were cut back, 7 bases at V and 11 bases at J, with 11 bases in the middle. The CDR3 has 10 residues. Germline V gene sequence: CDR1 LNHDA, CDR2 SQIVND (reference sequence). CDR3 residues: CASKTEHAFF. The CDR3 DNA sequence: TGTGCCAGTAAGACGGAGCATGCTTTCTTT.

The rearrangement joins TRBV5-1 to TRBJ2-4, with a weak D call TRBD2 (5 bases). Trimming cost V 0 bases and J 6 bases, with 10 bases left between them. The CDR3 loop spans 14 amino acids. CDR1 SGHRS and CDR2 YFSETQ come from the germline V gene. In DNA, the CDR3 is TGCGCCAGCAGCTTGGCGGGAATCTCAAACATTCAGTACTTC. Encoded protein: CASSLAGISNIQYF.

This clone was recorded a few times. The chain uses TRBV3-1 (or the pseudogene TRBV3-2) and TRBJ1-6; TRBD1 aligns across 8 bases. Germline V gives CDR1 LGHDT, CDR2 YNNKEL (reference sequence). The trim removed 6 bases at V and 7 bases at J, leaving 8 bases unmatched. The CDR3 covers 15 residues. In DNA form, the CDR3 reads TGTGCCAGCAGACTCCACAGGGGGAAGAATTCACCCCTCCACTTT. Its protein product is CASRLHRGKNSPLHF.

The chain employs TRBV27 and TRBJ2-2, with D maybe TRBD2 (6 bases). The germline V gene encodes CDR1 MNHEY and CDR2 SMNVEV (reference sequence). V was cut by 3 bases and J by 5 bases, with 16 bases left in between. CDR3 size: 16 residues. The CDR3 DNA is TGTGCCAGCAGTTTTGGTGCGGGACTGGGAACCGGGGAGCTGTTTTTT. Its protein product is CASSFGAGLGTGELFF.

J is TRBJ2-2 and V is TRBV30; D unresolved. Trimming stripped 2 bases from V and 6 bases from J, with 7 bases between. Germline assignment: CDR1 GTSNPN and CDR2 SVGIG (reference sequence). The CDR3 spans 12 residues. CDR3 DNA sequence: TGTGCCTGGAGTTACAGCCCCGGGGAGCTGTTTTTT. It is translated as CAWSYSPGELFF.